One T cell receptor (beta chain) is described in this entry. No antigen is known for it. These data originate in a study of T cell responses to AZD1222 COVID-19 vaccine. Study-wide findings and caveats: The donors showed a predominance of white British ancestry and of females, with possible underestimation of clonal diversity. Increases in Spike-specific TCR breadth and depth were seen after two AZD1222 doses. Repertoire collection took place solely once the T cell response had peaked.

TCRdb's copy holds only in-frame clones and misses some; the assay was immunoSEQ multiplex PCR. The table shows approximately 91,000 clones, with around 93% occurring only once. Second doses that came at about 4 or about 12 weeks were put together. Germline V lookup: CDR1 LGHNA, CDR2 YNFKEQ. J was trimmed by 2 bases and V by 0 bases; bases with no gene match: 4. The CDR3 loop spans 16 amino acids. V is TRBV4-2 and J is TRBJ2-7; the match to TRBD2 covers 10 bases. This clonotype was sampled from an adult who received the AZD1222 COVID-19 vaccine. Sample: peripheral blood, taken 28 days after the second AZD1222 dose. Here the CDR3 reads CASSQDWTSGAYEQYF. The CDR3 DNA follows: TGTGCCAGCAGCCAAGATTGGACTAGCGGTGCCTACGAGCAGTACTTC.